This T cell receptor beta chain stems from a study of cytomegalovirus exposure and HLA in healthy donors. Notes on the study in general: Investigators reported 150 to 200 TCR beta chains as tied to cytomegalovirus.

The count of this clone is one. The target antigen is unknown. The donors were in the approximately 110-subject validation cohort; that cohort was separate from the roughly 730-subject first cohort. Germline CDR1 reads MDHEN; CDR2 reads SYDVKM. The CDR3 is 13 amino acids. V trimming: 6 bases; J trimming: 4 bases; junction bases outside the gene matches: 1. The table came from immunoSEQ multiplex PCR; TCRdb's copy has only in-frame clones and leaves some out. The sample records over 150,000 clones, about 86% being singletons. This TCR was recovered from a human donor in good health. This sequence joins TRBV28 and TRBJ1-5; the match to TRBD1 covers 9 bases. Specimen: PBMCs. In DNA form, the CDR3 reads TGTGCCAGCAGGACAGGGGGGAATCAGCCCCAGCATTTT. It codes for CASRTGGNQPQHF.